Listed below are T cell receptor beta chains from one sample, sequenced in a study of blood T cell repertoires in COVID-19. The data were produced by immunoSEQ multiplex PCR, yet TCRdb's version contains in-frame clones alone and is incomplete. The sample has about 67,000 clones, 70% to 90% seen once. Sequencing was performed on peripheral blood. The origin of the receptors is an elderly woman with acute or convalescent COVID-19. Each CDR3 is given with its conserved first and last residue. The order of the fields is clone size, D gene, J gene, V gene, CDR3 DNA, CDR3 protein. A D gene is named only where the DNA matches it firmly. Size tells how often a clone was seen (once, few, many) or the class of an expanded clone, and some rows leave it out.

-	-	TRBJ1-2	TRBV9	TGTGCCAGCAGCGAACCCGGAAGACAGTTTCGCGATGGCTACACCTTC	CASSEPGRQFRDGYTF
-	-	TRBJ2-7	TRBV15	TGTGCCACCAGCAGTGGGAGGACAGGCCCTCTTCCCCTCTACGAGCAGTACTTC	CATSSGRTGPLPLYEQYF
few	TRBD2	TRBJ2-7	TRBV19	TGTGCCAGTAGTATAGGACTAGCGGGAGTGTGGGAGCAGTACTTC	CASSIGLAGVWEQYF
-	TRBD1	TRBJ1-2	TRBV6-5	TGTGCCAGCAGCTATACCGGGACAGGGAACTATGGCTACACCTTC	CASSYTGTGNYGYTF
once	-	TRBJ1-2	TRBV5-1	TGCGCCAGCAGCTTTACAGGGTCCACTAACTATGGCTACACCTTC	CASSFTGSTNYGYTF
few	TRBD1	TRBJ2-3	TRBV3-1/TRBV3-2	TGTGCCAGCAGCCAAGGGGGACAGGGGGCAGATACGCAGTATTTT	CASSQGGQGADTQYF
-	TRBD1	TRBJ1-5	TRBV4-1	TGCGCCAGCAGCCAAGATGCTTCCGGGACAGGGAGTCAGCCCCAGCATTTT	CASSQDASGTGSQPQHF
-	TRBD2	TRBJ2-7	TRBV4-2	TGTGCCAGCAGCCAAGTGGGATTCGCGACTAGCGGGAGCCCGGGGATCTACGAGCAGTACTTC	CASSQVGFATSGSPGIYEQYF
once	-	TRBJ2-7	TRBV28	TGTGCCAGCAGCGCGAGGCCCAGTTGGTACGAGCAGTACTTC	CASSARPSWYEQYF
-	-	TRBJ1-6	TRBV3-1/TRBV3-2	TGTGCCAGCAGCCAACAGGTTTCCTATAATTCACCCCTCCACTTT	CASSQQVSYNSPLHF
-	-	TRBJ1-1	TRBV19	TGTGCCAGTAGTATACGGGACACTGAAGCTTTCTTT	CASSIRDTEAFF
-	-	TRBJ2-7	TRBV11-2	TGTGCCAGCAGCTTAAGGCGAGGCGAGCAGTACTTC	CASSLRRGEQYF
-	-	TRBJ1-3	TRBV5-1	TGCGCCAGCAGCTTGGACCCCCACGGAGGCTCCTCTGGAAACACCATATATTTT	CASSLDPHGGSSGNTIYF
once	-	TRBJ1-1	TRBV5-1	TGCGCCAGCAGCTTGGTCCGGGGGTCGACTGAAGCTTTCTTT	CASSLVRGSTEAFF
-	-	TRBJ2-3	TRBV7-7	TGTGCCAGCAGCTTAAGTCGGGGAGCCGATACGCAGTATTTT	CASSLSRGADTQYF
-	-	TRBJ2-5	TRBV7-9	TGTGCCAGCAGCCAGGTAGAGACCCAGTACTTC	CASSQVETQYF
-	TRBD2	TRBJ2-7	TRBV9	TGTGCCAGCAGCGTAGCCTCCGCTAGCGGGGGTAACTCCTACGAGCAGTACTTC	CASSVASASGGNSYEQYF
-	TRBD1	TRBJ1-5	TRBV2	TGTGCCAGCAGTGTGCAGGGGGGAGATCAGCCCCAGCATTTT	CASSVQGGDQPQHF
-	-	TRBJ1-2	TRBV28	TGTGCCAGCAGTTCCGTAAGGTGGAGGGTCGAGGGCGGCTATGGCTACACCTTC	CASSSVRWRVEGGYGYTF
-	-	TRBJ2-7	TRBV4-2	TGTGCCAGCAGCCAAGATCCCAGGGATCTATCCTACGAGCAGTACTTC	CASSQDPRDLSYEQYF
-	TRBD2	TRBJ2-5	TRBV6-5	TGTGCCAGCAGAGGGACTAGCGGGGACACGGGGACCCAGTACTTC	CASRGTSGDTGTQYF
once	TRBD1	TRBJ2-1	TRBV10-3	TGTGCCGCTACGGGACAGGGAAAATCCCTCAATGAGCAGTTCTTC	CAATGQGKSLNEQFF
-	-	TRBJ1-4	TRBV4-1	TGCGCCAGCAGCCAATTACTTAATGAAAAACTGTTTTTT	CASSQLLNEKLFF
-	TRBD2	TRBJ2-7	TRBV11-2	TGTGCCAGCAGCCCACTAGCGGGAGTATACGAGCAGTACTTC	CASSPLAGVYEQYF
-	TRBD1	TRBJ2-1	TRBV29-1	TGCAGCGCACAGACAGGGTCGGGCTCCTACAATGAGCAGTTCTTC	CSAQTGSGSYNEQFF
-	-	TRBJ2-3	TRBV18	TGTGCCAGCTCACCACTTTCGGCAGGGCCCACAGATACGCAGTATTTT	CASSPLSAGPTDTQYF
once	-	TRBJ1-6	TRBV28	TGTGCCAGCAGTACCGGACAGAGGGCTTATAATTCACCCCTCCACTTT	CASSTGQRAYNSPLHF
-	-	TRBJ1-2	TRBV7-8	TGTGCCAGCAGCACCGGACAGTACGGTGGCTACACCTTC	CASSTGQYGGYTF
few	-	TRBJ2-3	TRBV4-3	TGCGCCAGCAGCCAGGATACAGGACGCACAGATACGCAGTATTTT	CASSQDTGRTDTQYF
-	TRBD1	TRBJ1-3	TRBV11-2	TGTGCCAGCAGCTGGACAGGGGGAAACACCATATATTTT	CASSWTGGNTIYF
-	TRBD1	TRBJ1-1	TRBV28	TGTGCCAGCAGAACAGGGGATAAGAACACTGAAGCTTTCTTT	CASRTGDKNTEAFF
-	TRBD1	TRBJ1-1	TRBV19	TGTGCCAGTAGTCTCGCGGACAGGGCGTTCGCTGAAGCTTTCTTT	CASSLADRAFAEAFF
once	-	TRBJ1-2	TRBV5-1	TGCGCCAGCAGCTTTGAGGGCTCCTATGGCTACACCTTC	CASSFEGSYGYTF
-	TRBD2	TRBJ2-3	TRBV2	TGTGCCAGCAGAGCGGGGGCCCCCCTCACAGATACGCAGTATTTT	CASRAGAPLTDTQYF
-	-	TRBJ2-5	TRBV24-1	TGTGCCACCAGTGACCCCGACAGGTACCAAGAGACCCAGTACTTC	CATSDPDRYQETQYF